This TCR beta chain was obtained from a study of identical twins. The donor group consisted entirely of healthy Caucasians. Trimming shortened V by 3 bases and J by 7 bases, and 5 bases separated the two germline ends. This CDR3 has 11 amino acids. Unique molecular identifiers were in the cDNA, with template-switch universal primer binding. TCRdb re-called the 5' RACE reads with MiXCR, one entry per CDR3 protein. The table has some 790,000 distinct CDR3 sequences, about 20% seen once; the top ten hold less than 15%. This clonotype was detected only a few times. This sample also belongs to another study, concerning T cells expressing NK-cell markers. That paper adds: A range of about 1.0-7.0% of CD8+ T cells consisted of dominant NKG2C+ clonotypes in 5 to 7 donors. In several donors, dominant clonotypes made up about 28.3-60.1% of CD3+CD56-NKG2C+ cells.

This clonotype was obtained from a woman younger than 35 in good health. V usage is TRBV12-3 or TRBV12-4 and J usage is TRBJ2-3; D is unresolved. The material sequenced was PBMCs. The CDR3 spells CASSLVYTQYF. CDR3 bases: TGTGCCAGCAGTTTGGTATATACGCAGTATTTT.